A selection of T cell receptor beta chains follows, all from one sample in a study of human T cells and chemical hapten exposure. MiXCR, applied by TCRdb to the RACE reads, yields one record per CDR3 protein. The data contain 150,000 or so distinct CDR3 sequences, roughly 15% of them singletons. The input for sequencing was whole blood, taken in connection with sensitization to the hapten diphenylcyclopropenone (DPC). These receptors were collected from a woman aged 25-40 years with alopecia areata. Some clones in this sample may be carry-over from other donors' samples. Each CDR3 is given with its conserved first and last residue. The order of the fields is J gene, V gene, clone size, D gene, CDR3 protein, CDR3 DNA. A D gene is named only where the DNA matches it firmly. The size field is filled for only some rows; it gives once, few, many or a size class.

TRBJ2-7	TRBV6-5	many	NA	CASRLGLRDEQYF	TGTGCCAGCAGGCTGGGTCTTAGGGACGAGCAGTACTTC
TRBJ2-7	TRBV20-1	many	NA	CSATPRGYEQYF	TGCAGTGCTACCCCAAGGGGGTACGAGCAGTACTTC
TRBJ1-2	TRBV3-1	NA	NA	CASSQVTAGTNYGYTF	TGTGCCAGCAGCCAAGTTACTGCAGGCACTAACTATGGCTACACCTTC
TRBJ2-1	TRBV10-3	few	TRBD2	CAISGGLAGGTNEQFF	TGTGCCATCAGTGGTGGACTAGCGGGCGGGACCAATGAGCAGTTCTTC
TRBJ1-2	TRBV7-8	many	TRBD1	CASSLQTGRSYTF	TGTGCCAGCAGCTTACAGACAGGGCGAAGCTACACCTTC
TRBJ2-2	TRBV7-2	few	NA	CASSSRPGTGELFF	TGTGCCAGCAGCTCTAGGCCTGGAACCGGGGAGCTGTTTTTT
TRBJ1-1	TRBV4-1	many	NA	CASSLGGGYSEAFF	TGCGCCAGCAGCCTGGGCGGGGGGTATTCTGAAGCTTTCTTT
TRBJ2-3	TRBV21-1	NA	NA	CASSKEGPQGPATDTQYF	TGTGCCAGCAGCAAAGAGGGCCCACAGGGACCAGCCACAGATACGCAGTATTTT
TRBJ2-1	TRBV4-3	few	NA	CASSQEPGSYNEQFF	TGCGCCAGCAGCCAAGAACCCGGGAGCTACAATGAGCAGTTCTTC
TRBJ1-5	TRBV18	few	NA	CASSRERTVLHQPQHF	TGTGCCAGCTCACGGGAAAGGACAGTCCTTCATCAGCCCCAGCATTTT
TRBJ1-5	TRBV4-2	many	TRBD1	CASSSGQGDGGPQHF	TGTGCCAGCAGCTCGGGACAGGGGGATGGAGGGCCCCAGCATTTT
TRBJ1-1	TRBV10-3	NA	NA	CAIRQQGGDTEAFF	TGTGCCATCAGACAACAGGGAGGGGACACTGAAGCTTTCTTT
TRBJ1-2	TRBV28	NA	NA	CASSPDIRSYGYTF	TGTGCCAGCAGCCCCGACATTCGGAGCTATGGCTACACCTTC
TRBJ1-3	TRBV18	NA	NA	CASSQGPSGNTIYF	TGTGCCAGCTCCCAGGGACCCAGCGGAAACACCATATATTTT
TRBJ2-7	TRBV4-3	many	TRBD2	CASSQGVTSGRPREQYF	TGCGCCAGCAGCCAAGGGGTGACTAGCGGGAGGCCGCGGGAGCAGTACTTC
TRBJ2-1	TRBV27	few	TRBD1	CASSLYGQGALRSYNEQFF	TGTGCCAGCAGTTTATACGGACAGGGGGCTTTGAGGTCCTACAATGAGCAGTTCTTC
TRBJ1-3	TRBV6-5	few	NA	CASGGRGNTIYF	TGTGCCAGCGGTGGGAGAGGAAACACCATATATTTT
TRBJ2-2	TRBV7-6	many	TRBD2	CASGLAVVTGELFF	TGTGCCAGCGGGCTAGCGGTAGTGACCGGGGAGCTGTTTTTT
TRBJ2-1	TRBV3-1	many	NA	CASSQALGGVWNEQFF	TGTGCCAGCAGCCAAGCGCTGGGCGGGGTTTGGAATGAGCAGTTCTTC
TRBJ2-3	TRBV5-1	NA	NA	CASSLNPAGASTDTQYF	TGCGCCAGCAGCTTGAACCCCGCGGGGGCCAGCACAGATACGCAGTATTTT
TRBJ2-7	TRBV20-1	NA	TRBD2	CSAMSGRGDEQYF	TGCAGTGCTATGAGCGGGAGAGGCGACGAGCAGTACTTC
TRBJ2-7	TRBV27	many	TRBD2	CASSPSGVNREQYF	TGTGCCAGCTCGCCTAGCGGGGTGAATCGAGAGCAGTACTTC
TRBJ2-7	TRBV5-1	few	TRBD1	CASSSDRAINEQYF	TGCGCCAGCAGCTCGGACAGGGCAATAAACGAGCAGTACTTC
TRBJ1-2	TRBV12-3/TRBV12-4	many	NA	CASSFLGSGNYGYTF	TGTGCCAGCAGTTTTTTGGGATCAGGCAACTATGGCTACACCTTC
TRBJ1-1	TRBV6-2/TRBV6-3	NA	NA	CASRGRSGLMNTEAFF	TGTGCCAGCAGGGGGAGGTCGGGTTTAATGAACACTGAAGCTTTCTTT
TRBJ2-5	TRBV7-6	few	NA	CASSLTKETQYF	TGTGCCAGCAGCCTAACGAAAGAGACCCAGTACTTC
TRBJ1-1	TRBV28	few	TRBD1	CASSLPGGRTEAFF	TGTGCCAGCAGTTTACCAGGGGGGAGGACTGAAGCTTTCTTT
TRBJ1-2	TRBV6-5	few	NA	CASSYSRAGTYGYTF	TGTGCCAGCAGTTACAGCCGCGCGGGCACCTATGGCTACACCTTC
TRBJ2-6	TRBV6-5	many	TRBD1	CASSYGTVLSGANVLTF	TGTGCCAGCAGTTACGGGACAGTTCTCTCTGGGGCCAACGTCCTGACTTTC
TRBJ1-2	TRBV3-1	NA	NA	CASSRTEQYGYTF	TGTGCCAGCAGTCGGACAGAACAATATGGCTACACCTTC
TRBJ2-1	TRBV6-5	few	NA	CASSYSPSPVGFEQFF	TGTGCCAGCAGTTACTCGCCTAGCCCCGTAGGGTTTGAGCAGTTCTTC
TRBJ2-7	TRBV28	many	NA	CASRQGSYEQYF	TGTGCCAGCAGGCAGGGCTCCTACGAGCAGTACTTC
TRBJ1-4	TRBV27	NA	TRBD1	CASRRQGFNEKLFF	TGTGCCAGCAGACGACAGGGTTTTAATGAAAAACTGTTTTTT
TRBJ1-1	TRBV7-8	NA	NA	CASRQTGILPGTEAFF	TGTGCCAGCAGACAAACCGGGATACTCCCAGGGACTGAAGCTTTCTTT
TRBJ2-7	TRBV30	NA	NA	CAWISQKGVEDEQYF	TGTGCCTGGATCTCCCAGAAGGGGGTCGAGGACGAGCAGTACTTC
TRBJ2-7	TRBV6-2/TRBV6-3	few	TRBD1	CASSYGPHGTGNHEQYF	TGTGCCAGCAGTTACGGCCCCCACGGGACAGGGAACCACGAGCAGTACTTC
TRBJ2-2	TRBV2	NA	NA	CASRFRLAGELFF	TGTGCCAGCAGATTCAGGTTGGCCGGGGAGCTGTTTTTT
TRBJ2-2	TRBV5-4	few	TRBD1	CASSSRQGGIGELFF	TGTGCCAGCAGCAGTCGACAGGGTGGGATCGGGGAGCTGTTTTTT
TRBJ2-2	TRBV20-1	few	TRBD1	CSARDPRDRGTGELFF	TGCAGTGCTAGAGACCCCCGGGACAGGGGTACCGGGGAGCTGTTTTTT
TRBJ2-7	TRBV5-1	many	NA	CASSLSGTPVYEQYF	TGCGCCAGCAGCTTGTCCGGGACGCCAGTCTACGAGCAGTACTTC
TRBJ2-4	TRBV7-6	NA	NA	CASSATYPGTLAKNIQYF	TGTGCCAGCAGTGCCACATACCCAGGGACCCTAGCCAAAAACATTCAGTACTTC
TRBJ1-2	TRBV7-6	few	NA	CASSPTTRGTGGYTF	TGTGCCAGCAGCCCGACGACGAGAGGGACGGGTGGCTACACCTTC
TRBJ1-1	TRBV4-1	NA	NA	CASSQVLRSMNTEAFF	TGCGCCAGCAGCCAAGTATTGAGATCAATGAACACTGAAGCTTTCTTT